This is a list of T cell receptor beta chains from one sample in a study of blood T cells in healthy people across ages. TCRdb independently ran MiXCR on the 5' RACE reads; one entry per CDR3 protein. The data contain about 800,000 distinct CDR3 sequences, roughly 25% of them singletons. These data also formed part of another study, on T cells of mothers and their children.

Material: blood. All receptors come from a boy between 5 and 17 years old in good health. The CDR3 runs from the conserved cysteine through the conserved F or W. D genes are given only for firm matches. Part of the rows lack a size; the others show once, few, many or a class for expanded clones.

>TRBJ2-1|TRBV9|TRBD2|many
TGTGCCAGCAGCGGGACTAGGAGGAGCCATGAGCAGTTCTTC
CASSGTRRSHEQFF
>TRBJ1-5|TRBV7-8|TRBD1|-
TGTGCCAGCAGCTTAGACGGGACAGGTCATCAGCCCCAGCATTTT
CASSLDGTGHQPQHF
>TRBJ2-7|TRBV5-6|TRBD2|-
TGTGCCAGCAGCTTGGTTCTAGCGGACGAGCAGTACTTC
CASSLVLADEQYF
>TRBJ1-2|TRBV7-2|-|few
TGTGCCAGCAGCTTAGGTTGGCAGTCCGATGGCTACACCTTC
CASSLGWQSDGYTF
>TRBJ2-3|TRBV6-5|-|-
TGTGCCAGCAGTTACTCCCTGGGGACAGATACGCAGTATTTT
CASSYSLGTDTQYF
>TRBJ2-7|TRBV7-2|TRBD2|few
TGTGCCAGCAGCTTAGCGAGCGGGGGGGGCGAGCAGTACTTC
CASSLASGGGEQYF
>TRBJ2-2|TRBV7-6|TRBD2|once
TGTGCCAGCAGTAAACTAGCGGGAGGAGACACCGGGGAGCTGTTTTTT
CASSKLAGGDTGELFF
>TRBJ2-1|TRBV7-2|TRBD2|few
TGTGCCAGCAGTGGTATGACTAGCGGCAATGAGCAGTTCTTC
CASSGMTSGNEQFF
>TRBJ2-1|TRBV29-1|-|-
TGCAGCGTAGAAGGCAGTAGCCCGGACTCCTACAATGAGCAGTTCTTC
CSVEGSSPDSYNEQFF
>TRBJ2-1|TRBV28|-|-
TGTGCCAGCAGTTTTGGGGCCTGGGCGGGGAGCTCCTACAATGAGCAGTTCTTC
CASSFGAWAGSSYNEQFF
>TRBJ2-3|TRBV11-2|TRBD1|few
TGTGCCAGCAGTGTGGGACAGGTTAGCACAGATACGCAGTATTTT
CASSVGQVSTDTQYF
>TRBJ1-2|TRBV6-5|TRBD1|few
TGTGCCAGCAGCACAGGGACAGGGATGGGGTATGGCTACACCTTC
CASSTGTGMGYGYTF
>TRBJ1-4|TRBV4-3|-|many
TGCGCCAGCAGCCAAGATAGGGGGGAAAAACTGTTTTTT
CASSQDRGEKLFF
>TRBJ2-4|TRBV7-3|TRBD2|few
TGTGCCAGCAGCCGTTCTAGCGGGAGCGGAGCCAAAAACATTCAGTACTTC
CASSRSSGSGAKNIQYF
>TRBJ2-1|TRBV18|TRBD2|-
TGTGCCAGCCAAGGACTAGCGGGAGCGCGTGAGCAGTTCTTC
CASQGLAGAREQFF
>TRBJ1-1|TRBV6-1|-|once
TGTGCCAGCAGTAGGGACCCCCTGAACACTGAAGCTTTCTTT
CASSRDPLNTEAFF
>TRBJ2-3|TRBV12-3/TRBV12-4|-|many
TGTGCCAGCAGTCAGGGGGGAGGAGATACGCAGTATTTT
CASSQGGGDTQYF
>TRBJ2-7|TRBV12-3/TRBV12-4|-|-
TGTGCCAGCAGTTTAAGGCGCGGGGCCGACGAGCAGTACTTC
CASSLRRGADEQYF
>TRBJ1-4|TRBV28|-|-
TGTGCCAGCAGTTTACAGGGTTCCGATGAAAAACTGTTTTTT
CASSLQGSDEKLFF
>TRBJ2-1|TRBV15|TRBD2|few
TGTGCCACCAGCGGCTTAGCGGGGGGTGACAATGAGCAGTTCTTC
CATSGLAGGDNEQFF
>TRBJ2-7|TRBV6-5|-|few
TGTGCCAGCAGTTACTCAAGGGGCTACGAGCAGTACTTC
CASSYSRGYEQYF
>TRBJ2-7|TRBV9|-|-
TGTGCCAGCAGCGCAAGGGGCCAAAGCTACGAGCAGTACTTC
CASSARGQSYEQYF
>TRBJ1-5|TRBV20-1|-|few
TGCAGTGCTAGACGGGGTAATCAGCCCCAGCATTTT
CSARRGNQPQHF
>TRBJ1-4|TRBV28|-|-
TGTGCCACCAACTTAGGGGTTGGAACTAATGAAAAACTGTTTTTT
CATNLGVGTNEKLFF
>TRBJ2-3|TRBV11-1|TRBD2|-
TGTGCCAGCAGCTTAGTCGTGACTAGCGGGGCGCCTAGCACAGATACGCAGTATTTT
CASSLVVTSGAPSTDTQYF
>TRBJ2-1|TRBV3-1|TRBD2|few
TGTGCCAGCAGCCACCGGGGCGCTTGGACGGGGGGCTACAATGAGCAGTTCTTC
CASSHRGAWTGGYNEQFF
>TRBJ1-1|TRBV5-5|TRBD1|-
TGTGCCAGCAGCTTCGGACAGGGCATTGAAAGGACTGAAGCTTTCTTT
CASSFGQGIERTEAFF
>TRBJ1-2|TRBV14|-|-
TGTGCCAGCAGCAAACAGGGACCCGAATATGGCTACACCTTC
CASSKQGPEYGYTF
>TRBJ1-2|TRBV13|-|-
TGTGCCAGCAGCTTAAGGGCCCGACCTAACTATGGCTACACCTTC
CASSLRARPNYGYTF
>TRBJ2-1|TRBV29-1|-|few
TGCAGCGTTCGAGGAGCGGGCTCCTACAATGAGCAGTTCTTC
CSVRGAGSYNEQFF
>TRBJ2-7|TRBV7-2|TRBD1|once
TGTGCCAGCAGCCCCCGGACAGGGCTCTCCTACGAGCAGTACTTC
CASSPRTGLSYEQYF
>TRBJ2-7|TRBV7-2|-|-
TGTGCCAGCAGCTTAGGGATCCGGGGCGCCTCCTACGAGCAGTACTTC
CASSLGIRGASYEQYF
>TRBJ2-5|TRBV28|-|few
TGTGCCAGCAGACCATGGCTGGGAATACAAGAGACCCAGTACTTC
CASRPWLGIQETQYF
>TRBJ2-3|TRBV18|-|-
TGTGCCAGCTCTCGGGCGACAGACACAGATACGCAGTATTTT
CASSRATDTDTQYF
>TRBJ2-1|TRBV5-5|TRBD1|few
TGTGCCAGCAGCCCATTGGTTGGGACAGGGGTGCATGAGCAGTTCTTC
CASSPLVGTGVHEQFF
>TRBJ2-5|TRBV29-1|-|few
TGCAGCGTTGAAAATTGGACATCTCAAGAGACCCAGTACTTC
CSVENWTSQETQYF
>TRBJ2-1|TRBV7-9|TRBD2|-
TGTGCCAGCAGCGCCCGGGGGGGTCTGACGGGTGAGCAGTTCTTC
CASSARGGLTGEQFF
>TRBJ2-5|TRBV2|TRBD2|few
TGTGCCAGCAGTGACTCTAGCGGGAGGAGCGAGACCCAGTACTTC
CASSDSSGRSETQYF
>TRBJ2-4|TRBV4-3|-|-
TGCGCCAGCAGCCAAGTAACGGGTCACATTCAGTACTTC
CASSQVTGHIQYF
>TRBJ1-5|TRBV20-1|TRBD1|few
TGCAGTGCTAGAGACGCGGGGACAGGGCAATATAGCAATCAGCCCCAGCATTTT
CSARDAGTGQYSNQPQHF
>TRBJ1-1|TRBV10-3|-|-
TGTGCCATCAAGGGGAACACTGAAGCTTTCTTT
CAIKGNTEAFF
>TRBJ2-1|TRBV5-1|-|few
TGCGCGCCGCCGGGGGAAAACTCCTACAATGAGCAGTTCTTC
CAPPGENSYNEQFF
>TRBJ2-1|TRBV7-8|-|few
TGTGCCAGCAGTCAACGGACGGGAGTGGCGAATGAGCAGTTCTTC
CASSQRTGVANEQFF